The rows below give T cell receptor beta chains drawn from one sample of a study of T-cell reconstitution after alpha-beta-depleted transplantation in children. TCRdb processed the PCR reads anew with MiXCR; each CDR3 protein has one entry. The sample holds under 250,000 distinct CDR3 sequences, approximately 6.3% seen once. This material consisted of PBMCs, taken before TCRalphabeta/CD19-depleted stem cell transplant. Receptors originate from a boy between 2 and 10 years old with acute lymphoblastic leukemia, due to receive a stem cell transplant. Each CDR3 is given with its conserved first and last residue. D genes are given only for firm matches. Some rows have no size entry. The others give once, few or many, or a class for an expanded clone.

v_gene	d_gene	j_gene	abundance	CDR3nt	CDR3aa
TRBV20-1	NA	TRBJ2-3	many	TGCAGTGCTAGAGGGTCTAGCACAGATACGCAGTATTTT	CSARGSSTDTQYF
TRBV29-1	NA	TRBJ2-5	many	TGCAGCCCCCGGACGGCAGAGACCCAGTACTTC	CSPRTAETQYF
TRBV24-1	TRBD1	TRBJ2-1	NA	TGTGCCACAAGGGACAGGACCCTCAATGAGCAGTTCTTC	CATRDRTLNEQFF
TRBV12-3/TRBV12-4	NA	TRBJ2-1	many	TGTGCCAGCAGCGCTAGTTTCGGTGAGCAGTTCTTC	CASSASFGEQFF
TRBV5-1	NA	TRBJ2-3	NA	TGCGCCAGCAGCTTGGAGGCCATCACAGATACGCAGTATTTT	CASSLEAITDTQYF
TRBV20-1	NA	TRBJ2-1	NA	TGCAGTGCCCAGACAGTTCTACGCGACAATGAGCAGTTCTTC	CSAQTVLRDNEQFF
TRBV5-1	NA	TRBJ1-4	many	TGCGCCAGCAGCTTGCAACCGGGACGGACTAATGAAAAACTGTTTTTT	CASSLQPGRTNEKLFF
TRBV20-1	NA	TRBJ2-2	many	TGCAGTGCTAGGGGGCGGCGGAAAGGAGAGCTGTTTTTT	CSARGRRKGELFF
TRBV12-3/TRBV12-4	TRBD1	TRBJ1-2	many	TGTGCCAGCAGCAGATCCGGGACAGGGTCGGTCTATGGCTACACCTTC	CASSRSGTGSVYGYTF
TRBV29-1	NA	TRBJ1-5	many	TGCAGCGTTATTCCCGGGGAAGGCAATCAGCCCCAGCATTTT	CSVIPGEGNQPQHF
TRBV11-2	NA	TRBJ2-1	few	TGTGCCAGCAGCACCGCCGACAACTCCTACAATGAGCAGTTCTTC	CASSTADNSYNEQFF
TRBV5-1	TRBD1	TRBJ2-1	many	TGCGCCAGCAGCTCGGGACAGAGAGTAAATGAGCAGTTCTTC	CASSSGQRVNEQFF
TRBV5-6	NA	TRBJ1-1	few	TGTGCCAGCAGCCGATATGGCTTCAAGTACACTGAAGCTTTCTTT	CASSRYGFKYTEAFF
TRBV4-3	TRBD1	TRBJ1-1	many	TGCGCCAGCAGCCAAAGGGTGACAGGGTACACTGAAGCTTTCTTT	CASSQRVTGYTEAFF
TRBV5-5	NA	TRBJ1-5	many	TGTGCCAGCAGCTTGACATTAAATCAGCCCCAGCATTTT	CASSLTLNQPQHF
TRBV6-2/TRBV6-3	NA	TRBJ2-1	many	TGTGCCAGCAGCGTTGGCCCTTCGGCGGAGGATGAGCAGTTCTTC	CASSVGPSAEDEQFF
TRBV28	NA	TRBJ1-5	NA	TGTGCCAGCCAGGGTTTAAGCAATCAGCCCCAGCATTTT	CASQGLSNQPQHF
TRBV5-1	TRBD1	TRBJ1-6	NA	TGCGCCAGCAGCACCCGGACAGGGGATTTTTCACCCCTCCACTTT	CASSTRTGDFSPLHF
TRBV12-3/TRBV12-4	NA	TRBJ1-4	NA	TGTGCCAGCAGTTTGTGGGGATCTTATGAAAAACTGTTTTTT	CASSLWGSYEKLFF
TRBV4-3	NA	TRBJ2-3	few	TGCGCCAGCAGCTCCGGACGAAAAGATACGCAGTATTTT	CASSSGRKDTQYF
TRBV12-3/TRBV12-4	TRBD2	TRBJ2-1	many	TGTGCCAGCAGTAGTACTAGCGACAATGAGCAGTTCTTC	CASSSTSDNEQFF
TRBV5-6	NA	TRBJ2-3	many	TGTGCCAGCAGCTTGCCCACAGGGGATACGCAGTATTTT	CASSLPTGDTQYF
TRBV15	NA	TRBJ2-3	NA	TGTGCCACCAGCAGGAGGGTTGCGGGAAGAACAGATACGCAGTATTTT	CATSRRVAGRTDTQYF
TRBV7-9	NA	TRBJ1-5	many	TGTGCCAGCAGCTTAGGACAGGCGGGGGGCAATCAGCCCCAGCATTTT	CASSLGQAGGNQPQHF
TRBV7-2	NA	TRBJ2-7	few	TGTGCCAGCAGCTTAGACGGCCAATACGAGCAGTACTTC	CASSLDGQYEQYF
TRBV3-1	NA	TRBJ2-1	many	TGTGCCAGCAGCCAAGAAGTAAGAATAGCGAATGAGCAGTTCTTC	CASSQEVRIANEQFF